The source of this T cell receptor (beta chain) is a study of T cells in Graves' hyperthyroidism and ophthalmopathy (dated by TCRdb to between 2017 and 2020). As for the study more broadly: Peripheral blood samples were taken at initial diagnosis, before any treatment was given. TCR V-J signatures able to tell the groups apart were searched for in a discovery cohort of 95 or so patients, of whom 40 to 45 had Graves' ophthalmopathy and around 57 had stable Graves' hyperthyroidism. Prospective prediction of ophthalmopathy was tested in an independent validation cohort consisting of about 20 hyperthyroidism patients and 15 to 17 patients who later progressed to ophthalmopathy. The 100 discovery patients were divided at random into training and test sets in a 7:3 ratio. The study also compared thyroid tissue and blood T-cell repertoires from about six Graves' hyperthyroidism patients. After blood sampling, hyperthyroidism patients were treated with methimazole at a starting dose of 30 mg daily, and ophthalmopathy patients were treated with high-dose intravenous methylprednisolone. The paper reports TCR Vbeta CDR3 sequencing of fewer than 150 peripheral blood samples: 43 ophthalmopathy, about 75 hyperthyroidism and some 17 progressor patients.

Overall study results and their limits: Ophthalmopathy was separated from stable hyperthyroidism by a 13 V-J signature model, with approximately 85% sensitivity and roughly 81% specificity obtained in cross-validation and 80%/75% obtained in testing. Blood samples also contained most of the expanded thyroid clonotypes (frequency above 0.001), which suggests that blood repertoires may reflect thyroid immune responses. In validation, the model predicted progression to ophthalmopathy a median of 6.5 months before onset, with approximately 71% sensitivity and 72.22% specificity. No statistical method was used to set the sample size in advance, and investigators knew the group allocation.

Trimming accounts for 3 bases at V and 6 bases at J, while the number of junction bases matched to no gene is 5. Reading the germline V gene gives CDR1 SGDLS and CDR2 YYNGEE. Inclusive of the bounding cysteine and phenylalanine, the CDR3 is 13 residues long. The entry retains the CDR3 DNA only, 39 bases that are in frame from base 1. Ophthalmopathy patients had moderately to severely active disease, with a Clinical Activity Score of 3 or more, a NOSPECS grade of 4 or more, and a disease duration of less than 3 months. Exclusion was applied to patients with uncontrolled infections, other autoimmune diseases, pregnancy or lactation. Diagnoses relied on clinical symptoms, serum thyroxine and TRAb, thyroid ultrasound and orbital computed tomography. Ficoll-Paque density gradient centrifugation was used to isolate PBMCs from 8 to 10 ml of fresh peripheral blood. Total RNA was extracted using Trizol reagent, and RNA quality was assessed on an Agilent 2100 Bioanalyzer.

The TCR beta CDR3 regions were amplified from the RNA transcripts. A first-round RT-PCR of the TCR CDR3 used the HTBI primer set with the Qiagen OneStep RT-PCR kit. The libraries were constructed in a second round of multiplex PCR and then size-selected and purified. Paired-end sequencing of the libraries was performed with 100 bp reads on an Illumina HiSeq2000. The authors processed their data as follows. SOAPnuke was used to process the raw data, removing reads that contained adapters or uncalled bases, had a mean Phred below 15, or lacked an exact match to the constant primer or identifier. High-quality paired reads were merged with COPE v1.2.5, and unique nucleotide sequences were defined as clonotypes. Clonotypes were aligned to IMGT TRBV, TRBD and TRBJ reference segments using MiTCR v1.1. The analysis included only V-J combinations with a frequency above 0.0001, which together covered around 99% of the repertoires. A TCS score was defined as the ratio between F50 (clonal expansion) and ExV (chaos), using BLOSUM62-based TCRdist between CDR3 peptides within each V-J. Welch's t-statistics and random forest reduced around 520 V-J features to about 12, which were used in a naive Bayes classifier (R e1071). TCRdb trimmed the raw reads at Q25, called clones with MiXCR and kept productive beta chains. A single entry per CDR3 protein holds the most common genes and DNA from its merged rows. TCRdb assigned the V and J calls; the authors' analysis was not used. In all, the sample holds fewer than 350,000 distinct CDR3 sequences, and roughly 19% of those were seen once. Approximately 37% of the sample belongs to the ten largest clones.

This clonotype has ten or more counts. No cognate antigen has been identified for it. No clone much larger than this one lies a single base away; base qualities are absent. This TCR was sampled from a man aged 45-60 years with Graves' ophthalmopathy. The sequencing input was blood. In this chain, TRBV9 is recombined with TRBJ1-2, with 7 bases aligning to TRBD1. The CDR3 corresponds to CASSALDRDGYTF. The sequence in DNA is TGTGCCAGCAGCGCTCTTGACAGGGATGGCTACACCTTC.